This is a list of T cell receptor beta chains from one sample in a study of T-cell memory formation after mild COVID-19. TCRdb fed the 5' RACE reads into MiXCR, producing one record per CDR3 protein. The sample shows under 600,000 distinct CDR3 sequences, about 20% of them seen only once. Sequencing was performed on PBMCs or a T cell subset sorted from them (not recorded which). Receptors originate from an adult woman who had mild COVID-19 (a few samples of this study predate the infection). Cell type and time point are not known. Both conserved end residues are part of each CDR3. D genes are given only for firm matches. Size is omitted from some rows. Given values are once, few, many or a class for expanded clones.

v_gene	j_gene	d_gene	abundance	CDR3nt	CDR3aa
TRBV5-1	TRBJ2-1	-	few	TGCGCCAGCAGCTTGGAGGTGACGGTATACAATGAGCAGTTCTTC	CASSLEVTVYNEQFF
TRBV7-6	TRBJ2-7	-	few	TGTGCCAGCAGCTTAGTGTGGGGGCACTCGGAGCAGTACTTC	CASSLVWGHSEQYF
TRBV7-3	TRBJ1-2	-	few	TGTGCCAGCAGCCTAACCTCCGGCAGGCCCGCCTATGGCTACACCTTC	CASSLTSGRPAYGYTF
TRBV5-1	TRBJ2-1	TRBD2	few	TGCGCCAGCAGCTTGACTAGCGGATATCACAATGAGCAGTTCTTC	CASSLTSGYHNEQFF
TRBV6-2/TRBV6-3	TRBJ2-5	-	few	TGTGCCAGCAGTTACTCTTATCAAGAGACCCAGTACTTC	CASSYSYQETQYF
TRBV4-2	TRBJ2-7	TRBD2	-	TGTGCCAGCAGCCTTGGACTAGGAAACGAGCAGTACTTC	CASSLGLGNEQYF
TRBV7-9	TRBJ2-3	TRBD1	few	TGTGCCAGCAGCTTACCCTACAGGGGGGCTTCGGGCACAGATACGCAGTATTTT	CASSLPYRGASGTDTQYF
TRBV5-4	TRBJ2-7	-	-	TGTGCCAGCAGCGGAGGGCCAGGTCAGCTCGGCGAGCAGTACTTC	CASSGGPGQLGEQYF
TRBV7-2	TRBJ2-7	-	-	TGTGCCAGCAGCCTAGCGGGGATTAGCGGACAGGGGCCTCCCGAGCAGTACTTC	CASSLAGISGQGPPEQYF
TRBV10-1	TRBJ1-4	TRBD1	-	TGCGCCAGCAGTGATCCTTGGACAGGGGGTAATGAAAAACTGTTTTTT	CASSDPWTGGNEKLFF
TRBV9	TRBJ2-4	TRBD2	few	TGTGCCAGCAGCGTGGGGCTAGCGGAAAACATTCAGTACTTC	CASSVGLAENIQYF
TRBV15	TRBJ1-5	TRBD1	once	TGTGCCACCAGCTCCCGGGACAGGGGCAATCAGCCCCAGCATTTT	CATSSRDRGNQPQHF
TRBV12-3/TRBV12-4	TRBJ2-2	TRBD1	few	TGTGCCAGCAGTTCACTAGGCCCACTCCGGACAGGGAACACCGGGGAGCTGTTTTTT	CASSSLGPLRTGNTGELFF
TRBV12-3/TRBV12-4	TRBJ2-7	-	few	TGTGCCAGCAGTTTACTATCGGGGGCGACAGTCACCTACGAGCAGTACTTC	CASSLLSGATVTYEQYF
TRBV2	TRBJ1-2	-	-	TGTGCCAGCAGTGAACAACAGGGTCCTAACTATGGCTACACCTTC	CASSEQQGPNYGYTF
TRBV10-3	TRBJ1-6	TRBD1	few	TGTGCCATCAGTGCGGCGGACAGGCTTTATTCACCCCTCCACTTT	CAISAADRLYSPLHF
TRBV9	TRBJ2-3	-	few	TGTGCCAGCAGCGTAAATTCCGGCCCGCCAGGACCTACGCAGTATTTT	CASSVNSGPPGPTQYF
TRBV12-3/TRBV12-4	TRBJ2-1	TRBD1	-	TGTGCCAGCAGGGGGGACAGGTACTACAATGAGCAGTTCTTC	CASRGDRYYNEQFF
TRBV11-2	TRBJ2-3	-	few	TGTGCCAGCAGCTTAGGAGCCGGGGGCGGAACAGATACGCAGTATTTT	CASSLGAGGGTDTQYF
TRBV18	TRBJ2-4	-	-	TGTGCCAGCTCACCAATCAAGGGACTAGCCAAAAACATTCAGTACTTC	CASSPIKGLAKNIQYF
TRBV6-1	TRBJ1-1	-	-	TGTGCCAGCAGTGAACCCGGGACAAGCACTGAAGCTTTATTT	CASSEPGTSTEALF
TRBV5-1	TRBJ1-1	-	-	TGCGCCAGCAGCTTGATGGTGACACGCATGAACACTGAAGCTTTCTTT	CASSLMVTRMNTEAFF
TRBV20-1	TRBJ2-7	-	few	TGCAGTGCTAACCGGGACACGAAACCCCTATCGGGACAGTACTTC	CSANRDTKPLSGQYF
TRBV12-3/TRBV12-4	TRBJ1-2	TRBD1	-	TGTGCCAGCAGCCGAACAGGGGACGCGGGCTATGGCTACACCTTC	CASSRTGDAGYGYTF
TRBV9	TRBJ2-3	-	-	TGTGCCAGCAGCGTAGCAGCGGACGGCACAGATACGCAGTATTTT	CASSVAADGTDTQYF
TRBV9	TRBJ2-5	TRBD2	few	TGTGCCAGCAGCGGGGGGACTAGCGGGAGGGGCTGGCTAGAGACCCAGTACTTC	CASSGGTSGRGWLETQYF
TRBV24-1	TRBJ2-1	-	few	TGTGCCACCCCCCAAGGGGGCGGGAGGAGTCACAATGAGCAGTTCTTC	CATPQGGGRSHNEQFF
TRBV21-1	TRBJ2-7	-	-	TGTGCCAGCAGCCATTCGGGGGGGAAGAGCTCCTACGAGCAGTACTTC	CASSHSGGKSSYEQYF
TRBV12-3/TRBV12-4	TRBJ2-7	-	few	TGTGCCAGCACCACCGGGACAATAGGCTACGAGCAGTACTTC	CASTTGTIGYEQYF
TRBV25-1	TRBJ1-4	-	-	TGTGCCAGCAGTGGCCAGGGAAGGGGAAAACTGTTTTTT	CASSGQGRGKLFF
TRBV24-1	TRBJ1-5	-	-	TGTGCCACCAGTGACCCTCCCGGAGGGACCCAGCATTTT	CATSDPPGGTQHF
TRBV4-1	TRBJ1-2	-	few	TGCGCCAGCAGCCAAGCCGGGACACTGTCTGGCTACACCTTC	CASSQAGTLSGYTF
TRBV5-8	TRBJ1-2	-	few	TGTGCCAGCAGCTTGGTCTCCCAGGGGAACTATGGCTACACCTTC	CASSLVSQGNYGYTF
TRBV18	TRBJ2-1	-	few	TGTGCCAGCTCACTGGAACAGAATATTGAGCAGTTCTTC	CASSLEQNIEQFF
TRBV7-8	TRBJ1-5	-	few	TGTGCCAGCAGCTTAGGGAGGTCCAGAAATAGCAATCAGCCCCAGCATTTT	CASSLGRSRNSNQPQHF
TRBV18	TRBJ2-7	TRBD1	few	TGTGCCAGCTCACGGGGGACAGGGCTAGTCGAGCAGTACTTC	CASSRGTGLVEQYF
TRBV21-1	TRBJ2-1	-	-	TGTGCCAGCAGCAAAACGGGTAGGGTGGTAGTTGACAATGAGCAGTTCTTC	CASSKTGRVVVDNEQFF
TRBV5-1	TRBJ1-1	-	-	TGCGCCAGCACTGCGGGGTCATACACTGAAGCTTTCTTT	CASTAGSYTEAFF
TRBV24-1	TRBJ2-3	-	few	TGTGCCACCAATGTGGATAGCACAGATACGCAGTATTTT	CATNVDSTDTQYF
TRBV6-5	TRBJ2-7	-	-	TGTGCCAGCAGGGAACAGGGGAGGTACGAGCAGTACTTC	CASREQGRYEQYF
TRBV7-9	TRBJ2-5	-	few	TGTGCCAGCAGCTTAGTCTCCAGGTTGGATCTTTACCAAGAGACCCAGTACTTC	CASSLVSRLDLYQETQYF
TRBV4-1	TRBJ2-7	-	-	TGCGCCAGCAGCCAAGAGTGGAGGGATTTCTACGAGCAGTACTTC	CASSQEWRDFYEQYF
TRBV25-1	TRBJ2-1	TRBD2	few	TGTGCCAGCAGTGATTTGTTTGGCGGGAGAAATCACAATGAGCAGTTCTTC	CASSDLFGGRNHNEQFF
TRBV7-9	TRBJ1-1	-	many	TGTGCCAGCAGCTTAAACGGCCGGAACACTGAAGCTTTCTTT	CASSLNGRNTEAFF
TRBV5-1	TRBJ1-3	-	-	TGCGCCAGCAGTGTATCCGTTGGAAACACCATATATTTT	CASSVSVGNTIYF
TRBV7-9	TRBJ1-2	-	-	TGTGCCAGCAGCTTAGAGTCCCCGACGGGTGGCTACACCTTC	CASSLESPTGGYTF
TRBV21-1	TRBJ2-7	-	-	TGTGCCAGCAGCAAGCCCCCATTC	CASSKPPF
TRBV12-3/TRBV12-4	TRBJ1-5	TRBD1	few	TGTGCCAGCATCAGTGACAGGGGTCATCAGCCCCAGCATTTT	CASISDRGHQPQHF
TRBV6-2/TRBV6-3	TRBJ2-5	TRBD1	-	TGTGCCAGCATAGGTACAGGGGGCTTGAAGACCCAGTACTTC	CASIGTGGLKTQYF
TRBV12-3/TRBV12-4	TRBJ2-4	TRBD2	-	TGTGCCAGCAGTCGACGGACTAGCGGGGTCTTCAAAGCCAAAAACCTTCAGTACTTC	CASSRRTSGVFKAKNLQYF
TRBV6-5	TRBJ2-2	-	-	TGTGCCAGCAGCCACCGGACACCGAACACCGGGGAGCTGTTTTTT	CASSHRTPNTGELFF